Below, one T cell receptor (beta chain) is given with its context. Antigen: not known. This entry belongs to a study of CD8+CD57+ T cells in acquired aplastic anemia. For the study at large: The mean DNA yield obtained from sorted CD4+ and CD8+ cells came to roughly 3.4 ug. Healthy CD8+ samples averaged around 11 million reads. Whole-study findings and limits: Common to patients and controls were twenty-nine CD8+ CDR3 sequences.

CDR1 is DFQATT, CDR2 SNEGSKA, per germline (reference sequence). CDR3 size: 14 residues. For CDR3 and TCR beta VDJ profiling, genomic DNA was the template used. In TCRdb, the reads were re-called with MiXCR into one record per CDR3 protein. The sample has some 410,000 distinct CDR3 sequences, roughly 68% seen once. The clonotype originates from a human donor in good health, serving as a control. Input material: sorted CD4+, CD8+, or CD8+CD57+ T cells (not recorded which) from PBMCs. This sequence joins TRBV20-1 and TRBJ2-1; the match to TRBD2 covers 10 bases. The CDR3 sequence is CSQTSGLANNEQFF. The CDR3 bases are TGCAGCCAGACTAGCGGGCTAGCCAACAATGAGCAGTTCTTC.